Listed here are 17 T cell receptor beta chains from one sample, sequenced in a study of blood T cell repertoires in COVID-19. Produced via immunoSEQ multiplex PCR; TCRdb's table is partial and in-frame only. This table has about 370,000 clones, roughly nine tenths appearing once. What was sequenced was PBMCs or T cells enriched from blood (not recorded which). The receptor source for this set is a man aged 18 to 29 who had recovered from COVID-19.

J is TRBJ2-1 and V is TRBV7-3; TRBD2 matches at 14 bases. In germline, CDR1 is SGHTA, CDR2 FQGTGA. With V trimmed by 5 bases and J by 6 bases, 3 bases remained unmatched. CDR3 size: 15 residues. CDR3 in DNA: TGTGCCAGCAGCGTCGGGACTAGCGGGAGCAATGAGCAGTTCTTC. The encoded protein is CASSVGTSGSNEQFF.

Only one count was recorded for this clone. This chain connects TRBV4-3 to TRBJ2-1, with 8 bases identical to TRBD2. Germline loops: CDR1 LGHNA, CDR2 YSLEER. The CDR3 totals 16 residues. After removal of 4 bases from V and 2 bases from J, the junction contained 7 bases not matched to a gene. The CDR3 loop reads CASSPRTSSPYNEQFF. Written as DNA, the CDR3 is TGCGCCAGCAGCCCCCGGACTAGCTCCCCCTACAATGAGCAGTTCTTC.

V is TRBV11-2 and J is TRBJ2-1, with TRBD2 as a possible D gene (6 bases). The V end lost 5 bases, the J end lost 0 bases, and 11 bases lay between the germline ends. The CDR3 is made up of 15 amino acids. CDR1 SGHAT and CDR2 FQNNGV come from the germline V gene. CDR3 in DNA: TGTGCCAGCAGCCCGGACTATCGCTCCTACAATGAGCAGTTCTTC. Translation gives CASSPDYRSYNEQFF.

The chain employs TRBV5-1 and TRBJ2-3, with 10 bases identical to TRBD1. Germline CDR1 SGHRS, CDR2 YFSETQ. V shed 4 bases, J shed 1 base, and the junction held 12 bases outside the gene matches. The length of the CDR3 is 18 residues. CDR3 residues: CASSITGTGEVGTDTQYF. The CDR3 DNA follows: TGCGCCAGCAGCATTACCGGGACAGGGGAAGTCGGCACAGATACGCAGTATTTT.

The chain links TRBV6-5 to TRBJ1-5; 11 bases are a match to TRBD1. Germline V gene data show CDR1 as MNHEY and CDR2 as SVGAGI. Losses at the gene ends were 6 bases for V and 1 base for J; bases not matched to a gene: 2. This CDR3 has 15 residues. CDR3 in DNA: TGTGCCAGCAGGGGACAGGGGGGGAGCAATCAGCCCCAGCATTTT. It encodes CASRGQGGSNQPQHF.

The rearrangement links TRBV5-6 to TRBJ2-7, with TRBD1 identical over 12 bases. V lost 5 bases, J lost 5 bases, and 5 bases stayed unmatched. This CDR3 is built from 14 residues. CDR1 is SGHDT and CDR2 is YYEEEE in the germline V gene. This CDR3 is CASRGTGGFHEQYF. CDR3 DNA sequence: TGTGCCAGCAGAGGGACAGGGGGCTTCCACGAGCAGTACTTC.

The V and J genes are TRBV15 and TRBJ2-7; D is unresolved. V lost 0 bases to trimming and J lost 7 bases, with 13 bases between them. Looked up from germline, CDR1 is LNHNV and CDR2 is YYDKDF (reference sequence). This CDR3 has 14 residues. The CDR3 DNA is TGTGCCACCAGCAGAGAGCTAACCTCACGGGAGCAGTACTTC. It specifies CATSRELTSREQYF.

This clone has only one observation. The V gene is TRBV19, the J gene TRBJ2-2; 11 bases fit TRBD2. J gave up 0 bases and V 8 bases, and 5 bases lay outside the gene matches. Per the germline V gene, CDR1 is LNHDA and CDR2 is SQIVND (reference sequence). The CDR3 consists of 16 residues. CDR3 protein: CASAGLADANTGELFF. In nucleotides, the CDR3 is TGTGCCAGTGCGGGACTAGCGGACGCGAACACCGGGGAGCTGTTTTTT.

CDR3 in DNA: TGTGCCAGCAGCGACAGACTAGCGGGAGACTACAATGAGCAGTTCTTC. Translation gives CASSDRLAGDYNEQFF. V is TRBV9 and J is TRBJ2-1; 12 bases are shared with TRBD2. The V gene end was trimmed by 3 bases and the J gene end by 3 bases; junction bases not matched to a gene: 4. This CDR3 has 16 residues. Germline V lookup: CDR1 SGDLS, CDR2 YYNGEE.

The chain carries TRBV4-1 and TRBJ1-5; 8 nucleotides align to TRBD1. CDR1 is MGHRA and CDR2 is YSYEKL in the germline V gene. Trimming removed 2 bases from V and 3 bases from J; junction bases left unmatched: 9. The CDR3 has 17 residues. The CDR3 DNA is TGCGCCAGCAGCCAACCGGACAGGGAGGCTTTCAATCAGCCCCAGCATTTT. Its protein product is CASSQPDREAFNQPQHF.

The V and J genes are TRBV24-1 and TRBJ2-3, with TRBD2 matching 9 bases. The trim removed 6 bases at V and 0 bases at J, leaving 3 bases unmatched. This CDR3 is built from 15 residues. Germline assignment: CDR1 KGHDR and CDR2 SFDVKD. The CDR3 reads CATSPSGMSTDTQYF. The CDR3, as DNA: TGTGCCACCAGTCCTAGCGGGATGAGCACAGATACGCAGTATTTT.

The rearrangement links TRBV6-1 to TRBJ1-5, with 9 positions matching TRBD1. In germline, CDR1 is MNHNS, CDR2 SASEGT. This CDR3 is built from 19 residues. With 4 bases clipped from V and 7 bases from J, the junction kept 20 bases outside the gene matches. The CDR3 DNA reads TGTGCCAGCAGTGCCCCTGCCGGTATATCCGGGACAGGGAGGCAGCCCCAGCATTTT. It encodes CASSAPAGISGTGRQPQHF.

The V gene is TRBV5-1, the J gene TRBJ2-5, with 8 positions matching TRBD2. The CDR3 runs to 14 residues. Germline CDR1 reads SGHRS; CDR2 reads YFSETQ. Trimming removed 0 bases from V and 14 bases from J; junction bases left unmatched: 12. CDR3 loop: CASSLDYPGLGQYF. The CDR3 region has the DNA TGCGCCAGCAGCTTGGATTATCCGGGACTAGGTCAATACTTC.

This chain links TRBV18 with TRBJ1-1; 9 nucleotides align to TRBD1. Germline loops: CDR1 KGHSH, CDR2 LQKENI. CDR3 length: 19 amino acids. V trimming: 2 bases; J trimming: 0 bases; junction bases outside the gene matches: 13. In DNA form, the CDR3 reads TGTGCCAGCTCACCAACCGGGACAGGGAACTTCGGGGTGAACACTGAAGCTTTCTTT. Translated, it gives CASSPTGTGNFGVNTEAFF. The whole variable domain, filled in from reference TRBV18 and TRBJ1-1, reads NAGVMQNPRHLVRRRGQEARLRCSPMKGHSHVYWYRQLPEEGLKFMVYLQKENIIDESGMPKERFSAEFPKEGPSILRIQQVVRGDSAAYFCASSPTGTGNFGVNTEAFFGQGTRLTVV.

This chain connects TRBV28 to TRBJ1-1, with D perhaps TRBD1 (5 bases). Looked up from germline, CDR1 is MDHEN and CDR2 is SYDVKM. The CDR3 totals 12 residues. The V end was cut by 4 bases, the J end by 7 bases, with 10 bases between. CDR3 sequence: CASSSYTGEAFF. In DNA, the CDR3 is TGTGCCAGCAGTTCCTACACAGGTGAAGCTTTCTTT.

The CDR3 loop reads CASALDRGADTQYF. The DNA of the CDR3 is TGTGCTAGTGCCCTCGACAGGGGGGCTGATACGCAGTATTTT. J is TRBJ2-3 and V is TRBV12-5; TRBD1 matches 9 bases. Germline CDR1 reads LGHNT; CDR2 reads FRNRAP. CDR3 size: 14 residues. V was pared by 7 bases and J by 6 bases, with 8 bases of the junction left unmatched.

The chain employs TRBV27 and TRBJ2-2, with 7 bases matching TRBD1. CDR3 length equals 18 residues. Trimming removed 6 bases from V and 2 bases from J; junction bases left unmatched: 15. Germline V gene lookup returns CDR1 MNHEY and CDR2 SMNVEV (reference sequence). CDR3 amino acids: CASRRQGGGSVNTGELFF. The CDR3 nucleotides are TGTGCCAGCAGGAGACAGGGTGGAGGATCTGTTAACACCGGGGAGCTGTTTTTT.